The source of this TCR beta chain is a study of ipilimumab plus nivolumab after autologous stem cell transplantation. Background on the study: Typical patient got four to six ipilimumab doses and about eight nivolumab doses (median). Both relapsed and primary refractory DLBCL were included. Study-wide results and limits: Authors suggest TCR repertoire, Treg phenotype and gut microbiota support further study.

Clones were read by immunoSEQ multiplex PCR, and TCRdb kept only the in-frame ones, dropping some. Of about 13,000 clones detected, around 73% appear once; the ten largest clones hold about 18%. About this clone itself: Antigen unknown.

Checkpoint therapy with ipilimumab 1 mg/kg began 14 to 28 days after transplant. The germline V and J ends were trimmed by 0 bases and 2 bases, with 10 bases remaining between them. This CDR3 contains 15 residues. Germline-derived CDR1 and CDR2 are SGHNT and YENEEA. V usage is TRBV11-3 and J usage is TRBJ2-5; TRBD1 is a possible D gene (6 bases). Sample: PBMCs, taken in a trial of ipilimumab plus nivolumab as post-transplant consolidation. The origin of this receptor is a male donor with diffuse large B-cell lymphoma. The CDR3 here is CASSLDGQPQETQYF. The CDR3 DNA follows: TGTGCCAGCAGCTTAGACGGACAGCCTCAAGAGACCCAGTACTTC. The full variable domain, completed using reference TRBV11-3 and TRBJ2-5, is EAGVVQSPRYKIIEKKQPVAFWCNPISGHNTLYWYLQNLGQGPELLIRYENEEAVDDSQLPKDRFSAERLKGVDSTLKIQPAELGDSAVYLCASSLDGQPQETQYFGPGTRLLVL.